This T cell receptor (beta chain) was sequenced during a study of blood T cell repertoires in COVID-19. Study background: Sites across the United States, Italy and Spain contributed samples from acute and convalescent COVID-19.

V was shortened by 2 bases and J by 3 bases, with 14 bases between the two germline ends. Germline CDR1 MNHEY, CDR2 SVGAGI. The CDR3 runs to 15 residues. TCRdb's table, derived via immunoSEQ multiplex PCR, lists solely in-frame clones and lacks some. Among 170,000 or so clones listed, about 90% were seen once. Adults between roughly 18 and 89 years of age took part from about two dozen US areas. The receptor was isolated from a woman aged 45-65 years who had recovered from COVID-19. Sequencing was carried out using PBMCs or T cells enriched from blood (not recorded which). V is TRBV6-5 and J is TRBJ2-7; no firm D call. The CDR3 coding sequence is TGTGCCAGCAGTTACGGGCCCAGGCTGGGCTACGAGCAGTACTTC. Encoded protein: CASSYGPRLGYEQYF.